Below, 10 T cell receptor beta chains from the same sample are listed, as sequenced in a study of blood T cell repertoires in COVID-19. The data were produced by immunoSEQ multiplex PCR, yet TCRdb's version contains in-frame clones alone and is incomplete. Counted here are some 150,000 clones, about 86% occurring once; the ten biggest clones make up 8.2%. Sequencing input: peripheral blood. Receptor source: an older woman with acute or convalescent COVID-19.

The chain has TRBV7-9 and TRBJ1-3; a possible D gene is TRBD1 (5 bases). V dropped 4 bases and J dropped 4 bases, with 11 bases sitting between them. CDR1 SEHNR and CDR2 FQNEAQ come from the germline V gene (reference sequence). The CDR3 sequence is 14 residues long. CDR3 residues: CASSSGGTGNTIYF. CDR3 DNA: TGTGCCAGCAGCTCGGGGGGAACCGGAAACACCATATATTTT.

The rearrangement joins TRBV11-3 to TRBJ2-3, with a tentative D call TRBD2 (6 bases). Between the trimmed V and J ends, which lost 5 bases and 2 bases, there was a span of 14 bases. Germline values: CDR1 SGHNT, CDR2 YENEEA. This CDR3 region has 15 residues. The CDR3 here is CASSLFSGDTDTQYF. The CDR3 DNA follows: TGTGCCAGCAGCCTCTTTAGCGGAGACACAGATACGCAGTATTTT.

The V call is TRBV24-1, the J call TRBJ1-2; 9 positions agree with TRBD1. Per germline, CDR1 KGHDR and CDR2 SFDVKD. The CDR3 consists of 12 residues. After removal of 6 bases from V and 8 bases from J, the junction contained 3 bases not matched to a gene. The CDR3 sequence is CATSNRGLGYTF. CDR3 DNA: TGTGCCACCAGTAACAGGGGGCTAGGCTACACCTTC.

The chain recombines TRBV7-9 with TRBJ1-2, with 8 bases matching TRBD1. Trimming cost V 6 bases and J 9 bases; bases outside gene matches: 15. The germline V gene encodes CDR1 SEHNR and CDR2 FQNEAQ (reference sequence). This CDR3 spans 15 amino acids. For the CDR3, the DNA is TGTGCCAGCAGATCGGACAGGGAAGGTCTCGATCGCTACACCTTC. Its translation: CASRSDREGLDRYTF. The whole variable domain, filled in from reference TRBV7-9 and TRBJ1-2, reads DTGVSQNPRHKITKRGQNVTFRCDPISEHNRLYWYRQTLGQGPEFLTYFQNEAQLEKSRLLSDRFSAERPKGSFSTLEIQRTEQGDSAMYLCASRSDREGLDRYTFGSGTRLTVV.

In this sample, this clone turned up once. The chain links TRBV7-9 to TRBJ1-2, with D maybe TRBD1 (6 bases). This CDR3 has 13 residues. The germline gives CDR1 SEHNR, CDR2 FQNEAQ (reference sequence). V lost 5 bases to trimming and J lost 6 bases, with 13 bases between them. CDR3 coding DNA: TGTGCCAGCAGCACCGGGACACAGAATGGCTACACCTTC. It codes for CASSTGTQNGYTF.

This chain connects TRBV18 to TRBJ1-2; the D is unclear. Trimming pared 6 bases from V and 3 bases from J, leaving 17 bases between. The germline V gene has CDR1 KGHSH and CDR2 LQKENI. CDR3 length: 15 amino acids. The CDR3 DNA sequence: TGTGCCAGCTCGTACCAGGCGAACCCCCACTATGGCTACACCTTC. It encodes CASSYQANPHYGYTF. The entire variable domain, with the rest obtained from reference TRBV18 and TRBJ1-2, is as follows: NAGVMQNPRHLVRRRGQEARLRCSPMKGHSHVYWYRQLPEEGLKFMVYLQKENIIDESGMPKERFSAEFPKEGPSILRIQQVVRGDSAAYFCASSYQANPHYGYTFGSGTRLTVV.

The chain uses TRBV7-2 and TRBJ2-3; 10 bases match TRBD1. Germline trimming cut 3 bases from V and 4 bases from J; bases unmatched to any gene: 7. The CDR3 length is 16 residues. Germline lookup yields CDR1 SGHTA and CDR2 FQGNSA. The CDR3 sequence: CASSFMGQGFADTQYF. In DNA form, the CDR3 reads TGTGCCAGCAGCTTCATGGGACAGGGGTTCGCAGATACGCAGTATTTT.

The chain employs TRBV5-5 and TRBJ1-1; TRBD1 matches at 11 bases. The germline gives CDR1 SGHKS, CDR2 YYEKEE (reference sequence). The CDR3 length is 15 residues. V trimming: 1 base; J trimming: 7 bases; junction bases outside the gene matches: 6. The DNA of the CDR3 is TGTGCCAGCAGCTTGCCTCGGACAGGGGGCCTTGAAGCTTTCTTT. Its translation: CASSLPRTGGLEAFF.

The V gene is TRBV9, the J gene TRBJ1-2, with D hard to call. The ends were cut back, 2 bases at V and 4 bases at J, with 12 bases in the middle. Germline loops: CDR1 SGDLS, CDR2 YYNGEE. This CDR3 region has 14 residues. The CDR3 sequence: CASSVGTEIYGYTF. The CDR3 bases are TGTGCCAGCAGCGTCGGAACAGAGATCTATGGCTACACCTTC. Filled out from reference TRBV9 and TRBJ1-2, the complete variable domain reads DSGVTQTPKHLITATGQRVTLRCSPRSGDLSVYWYQQSLDQGLQFLIQYYNGEERAKGNILERFSAQQFPDLHSELNLSSLELGDSALYFCASSVGTEIYGYTFGSGTRLTVV.

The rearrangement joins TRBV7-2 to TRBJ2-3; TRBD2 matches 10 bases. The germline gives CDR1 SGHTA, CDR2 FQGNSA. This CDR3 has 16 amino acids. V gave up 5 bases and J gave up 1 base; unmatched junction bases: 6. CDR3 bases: TGTGCCAGCAGCACCAATCTAGCGGGGGGCACAGATACGCAGTATTTT. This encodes CASSTNLAGGTDTQYF.